Below are 29 T cell receptor beta chains sequenced from a single sample in a study of T cells after yellow fever vaccination. TCRdb used MiXCR to reprocess the 5' RACE reads, holding one entry per CDR3 protein. The sample carries about 580,000 distinct CDR3 sequences, around 16% recorded once. The source was PBMCs, collected 4 to 6 days after the first yellow fever vaccination. These receptor sequences come from a man between 18 and 29 years old who received the YFV17D yellow fever vaccine.

This chain uses TRBV29-1 with TRBJ2-5, with 9 bases fitting TRBD1. The CDR3 extends over 15 amino acids. Germline lookup yields CDR1 SQVTM and CDR2 ANQGSEA. V was clipped by 7 bases and J by 5 bases; unmatched bases: 14. The CDR3 protein is CSAWTGARLVETQYF. As DNA, the CDR3 is TGCAGCGCCTGGACAGGGGCGCGCCTTGTGGAGACCCAGTACTTC.

The CDR3 DNA reads as TGCAGTGCTAGAGATCGGACTAGCGGGGCCCGGGAGACCCAGTACTTC. Its translation is CSARDRTSGARETQYF. J is TRBJ2-5 and V is TRBV20-1; 12 bases are a match to TRBD2. V lost 0 bases, J lost 5 bases, and 7 bases stayed unmatched. The CDR3 has 16 amino acids. Germline loops: CDR1 DFQATT, CDR2 SNEGSKA (reference sequence).

This chain connects TRBV11-2 to TRBJ1-1; unclear D gene. The V and J ends lost 4 bases and 3 bases respectively, with 9 bases between them. This CDR3 comprises 13 residues. Germline V CDR1 and CDR2: SGHAT, FQNNGV. The CDR3 DNA is TGTGCCAGCAGCTGGGAGAGGGACACTGAAGCTTTCTTT. It codes for CASSWERDTEAFF.

The V call is TRBV7-3, the J call TRBJ2-7; a possible D gene is TRBD2 (6 bases). There are 16 residues in the CDR3. Germline CDR1 SGHTA, CDR2 FQGTGA. The ends were cut back, 5 bases at V and 2 bases at J, with 19 bases in the middle. CDR3 in amino acids: CASSPQGASVPYEQYF. The CDR3 DNA reads TGTGCCAGCAGCCCTCAGGGAGCTAGCGTCCCCTACGAGCAGTACTTC.

The chain is built from TRBV4-2 and TRBJ1-3; TRBD1 aligns across 7 bases. Unmatched junction bases numbered 7, after V lost 2 bases and J lost 3 bases. The germline CDR1 and CDR2 sequences are LGHNA and YNFKEQ. The CDR3 sequence is 16 residues long. This CDR3 reads CASSQRTRDSGNTIYF. Written as DNA, the CDR3 is TGTGCCAGCAGCCAAAGAACCCGGGACAGTGGAAACACCATATATTTT.

This sequence joins TRBV7-3 and TRBJ2-1, with 9 positions matching TRBD2. The V segment lost 4 bases and the J segment 10 bases; nucleotides outside the gene matches: 11. Germline CDR1 SGHTA, CDR2 FQGTGA. This CDR3 contains 15 residues. The CDR3 nucleotides are TGTGCCAGCAGCTCGCCGGGACTAGCCTCCGGGGAGCAGTTCTTC. Amino acids: CASSSPGLASGEQFF.

The chain joins TRBV5-1 to TRBJ2-7, with 14 bases identical to TRBD2. V was clipped by 4 bases and J by 2 bases; unmatched bases: 5. CDR3 size: 16 residues. Germline lookup yields CDR1 SGHRS and CDR2 YFSETQ. The CDR3 bases are TGCGCCAGCAGCCCTGGACTAGCGGGAGGACCCTACGAGCAGTACTTC. This sequence encodes CASSPGLAGGPYEQYF.

V is TRBV14 and J is TRBJ2-6; 7 nucleotides agree with TRBD1. V gave up 6 bases and J gave up 2 bases; unmatched junction bases: 4. The length of the CDR3 is 15 residues. Germline CDR1 reads SGHDN; CDR2 reads FVKESK. The CDR3 DNA follows: TGTGCCAGCAGTCGGCAGGGGGCTGGGGCCAACGTCCTGACTTTC. Residues: CASSRQGAGANVLTF.

CDR3 coding DNA: TGTGCCAGCAGCTTAAAGGCCCGGGGCGCTGAAGGGGCCAAAAACATTCAGTACTTC. Encoded protein: CASSLKARGAEGAKNIQYF. The J gene is TRBJ2-4, the V gene TRBV11-1; either TRBD1 or TRBD2 may fit D (5 bases each). This CDR3 has 19 amino acids. The ends were cut back, 2 bases at V and 1 base at J, with 21 bases in the middle. CDR1 is SGHAT and CDR2 is FQDESV in the germline V gene (reference sequence).

The genes are TRBV28 and TRBJ2-5; no definite D call. The CDR3 has 12 residues. Germline-derived CDR1 and CDR2 are MDHEN and SYDVKM. V lost 8 bases to trimming and J lost 5 bases, with 12 bases between them. CDR3 region: CASAEAWETQYF. The CDR3 region has the DNA TGTGCCAGCGCCGAGGCGTGGGAGACCCAGTACTTC.

With regard to this clonotype: One junction end disagrees with the germline gene, perhaps due to a read error. The chain is built from TRBV7-3 and TRBJ1-6; 11 bases line up with TRBD1. The germline CDR1 and CDR2 sequences are SGHTA and FQGTGA. The CDR3 length is 15 residues. CDR3 DNA: TGTGCCAGCAGCCTAACAGGACAGGGGGCTTCACCCCTCCACTTT. Translated, it gives CASSLTGQGASPLHF.

In its sample, this clonotype was seen a few times. The chain employs TRBV9 and TRBJ1-2, with D hard to call. CDR3 length: 15 amino acids. CDR1 and CDR2 (germline): SGDLS, YYNGEE. Trimming removed 1 base from V and 2 bases from J, with 12 bases in between. The CDR3: CASSVIGSTNYGYTF. The CDR3 nucleotides read TGTGCCAGCAGCGTAATCGGGAGTACAAACTATGGCTACACCTTC.

The sample holds a few counts of this clonotype. V gene TRBV14 combines with J gene TRBJ2-3, with 7 bases identical to TRBD1. Germline V gives CDR1 SGHDN, CDR2 FVKESK. The CDR3 has 15 amino acids. V dropped 3 bases and J dropped 5; count of bases not matched to a gene: 8. CDR3: CASSQIDRVQDTQYF. In nucleotides, the CDR3 is TGTGCCAGCAGCCAGATCGACAGGGTGCAAGATACGCAGTATTTT.

This chain connects TRBV6-2 or TRBV6-3 to TRBJ2-7; 8 bases line up with TRBD2. V gave up 6 bases and J gave up 3 bases; unmatched junction bases: 10. This CDR3 has 15 amino acids. Germline CDR1 is MNHEY and CDR2 is SVGEGT. CDR3 in amino acids: CASSPIGLAYYEQYV. DNA of the CDR3: TGTGCCAGCAGCCCGATAGGACTAGCTTACTACGAGCAGTACGTC.

In this sample, this clonotype turned up a few times. The chain carries TRBV3-1 and TRBJ2-5; a weak D match, TRBD1 (5 bases). The CDR3 length is 14 residues. V shed 4 bases and J shed 1 base, with 10 bases lying between them. Germline lookup yields CDR1 LGHDT and CDR2 YNNKEL (reference sequence). The CDR3 loop reads CASSRGHGQETQYF. The CDR3 region has the DNA TGTGCCAGCAGCCGCGGACACGGCCAAGAGACCCAGTACTTC.

This clonotype was counted between two and nine times. This sequence joins TRBV23-1 and TRBJ2-1; tentative D call: TRBD2 (6 bases). TRBV23-1 is annotated as an ORF whose role is uncertain. V was shortened by 2 bases and J by 7 bases, with 18 bases between the two germline ends. The CDR3 is 16 amino acids. DNA of the CDR3: TGCGCCAGCAGTCAACCTTTAAAGCGGGCGCCTAATGAGCAGTTCTTC. Its translation is CASSQPLKRAPNEQFF.

This clonotype was detected only a few times. The chain uses TRBV5-1 and TRBJ2-4; tentative D call: TRBD1 (6 bases). The CDR3 sequence is 14 residues long. The germline gives CDR1 SGHRS, CDR2 YFSETQ. The V and J ends lost 4 bases and 5 bases respectively, with 13 bases between them. The CDR3 loop reads CASSLTGLQNIQYF. CDR3 DNA sequence: TGCGCCAGCAGCCTCACAGGGCTACAAAACATTCAGTACTTC.

This clonotype was counted ten times or more. This chain links TRBV20-1 with TRBJ2-5, with 8 bases identical to TRBD2. Germline V gene data show CDR1 as DFQATT and CDR2 as SNEGSKA (reference sequence). This CDR3 has 14 residues. After removal of 3 bases from V and 2 bases from J, the junction contained 5 bases not matched to a gene. The CDR3 sequence is CSARKRGTQETQYF. CDR3 bases: TGCAGTGCTAGGAAGCGGGGGACACAAGAGACCCAGTACTTC.

This clonotype was observed once. This rearrangement joins TRBV20-1 to TRBJ2-2, with D possibly TRBD1 on 6 matching bases. The CDR3 totals 16 residues. CDR1 and CDR2 from the germline V gene are DFQATT and SNEGSKA (reference sequence). The V end was cut by 3 bases, the J end by 1 base, with 15 bases between. The CDR3 protein is CSASDQGRVNTGELFF. CDR3 in DNA: TGCAGTGCTAGCGATCAGGGGCGGGTGAACACCGGGGAGCTGTTTTTT.

The V gene is TRBV4-1, the J gene TRBJ2-7, with 9 bases fitting TRBD2. Per the germline V gene, CDR1 is MGHRA and CDR2 is YSYEKL. V dropped 1 base and J dropped 1; count of bases not matched to a gene: 11. The CDR3 sequence is 18 residues long. CDR3 DNA sequence: TGCGCCAGCAGCCAAGTTTTTCCTCGAGCGGGGGGTTCCTACGAGCAGTACGTC. It encodes CASSQVFPRAGGSYEQYV.

In this sample, this clonotype turned up a few times. V usage is TRBV5-1 and J usage is TRBJ1-1; no firm D call. Trimming removed 0 bases at V and 1 base at J, with 10 bases between. The germline V gene encodes CDR1 SGHRS and CDR2 YFSETQ. This CDR3 contains 15 residues. The CDR3, as DNA: TGCGCCAGCAGCTTGGACGGGGTGGAGAACACTGAAGCTTTCTTT. It specifies CASSLDGVENTEAFF.

The chain uses TRBV25-1 and TRBJ2-3; D call uncertain. CDR1 and CDR2 from the germline V gene are MGHDK and SYGVNS. The CDR3 runs 14 residues. V gave up 1 base and J gave up 4 bases, with 9 bases separating them. In DNA, the CDR3 is TGTGCCAGCAGTGAATCCGGCAGCTCAGATACGCAGTATTTT. Translated, it gives CASSESGSSDTQYF.

The chain recombines TRBV6-2 or TRBV6-3 with TRBJ2-3; D is unresolved. The CDR3 covers 12 residues. Germline assignment: CDR1 MNHEY and CDR2 SVGEGT. Deletions cut 4 bases from V and 4 bases from J, with 6 bases between. The CDR3 nucleotides read TGTGCCAGCAGTTGGTCCTCAGATACGCAGTATTTT. This translates into CASSWSSDTQYF.

This chain connects TRBV29-1 to TRBJ1-1; D might be TRBD1 (5 bases). CDR1 and CDR2 (germline): SQVTM, ANQGSEA. The V end lost 3 bases, the J end lost 10 bases, and 12 bases lay between the germline ends. This CDR3 is 11 amino acids long. The CDR3 bases are TGCAGCGTTGAGGGACTGGACGGAGCTTTCTTT. Protein: CSVEGLDGAFF.

The table lists this clonotype with a few counts. This chain links TRBV18 with TRBJ2-5; 7 bases match TRBD2. Germline CDR1 is KGHSH and CDR2 is LQKENI. This CDR3 is built from 13 residues. V dropped 3 bases and J dropped 7; count of bases not matched to a gene: 5. The CDR3 sequence is CASSPTGGPTQYF. CDR3 bases: TGTGCCAGCTCACCCACGGGAGGTCCGACCCAGTACTTC.

The table lists this clonotype with a few counts. The rearrangement joins TRBV4-2 to TRBJ1-2; 7 positions agree with TRBD1. After removal of 0 bases from V and 3 bases from J, the junction contained 1 base not matched to a gene. The CDR3 runs to 14 residues. Germline V gives CDR1 LGHNA, CDR2 YNFKEQ. The DNA of the CDR3 is TGTGCCAGCAGCCAAGATACAGGGGACTATGGCTACACCTTC. This gives the protein CASSQDTGDYGYTF.

This clonotype was detected ten times or more. This chain links TRBV12-3 or TRBV12-4 with TRBJ1-2, with a tentative D call TRBD1 (5 bases). The CDR3 has 14 amino acids. With 3 bases removed from V and 2 bases from J, the gap between germline ends came to 10 bases. The CDR3: CASSFSGGNYGYTF. DNA of the CDR3: TGTGCCAGCAGTTTTTCCGGGGGAAACTATGGCTACACCTTC.

This clonotype was found a few times. The gene calls are TRBV7-2 and TRBJ2-7; D is unresolved. Germline V gene data show CDR1 as SGHTA and CDR2 as FQGNSA. This CDR3 contains 14 residues. V gave up 1 base and J gave up 2 bases, with 9 bases separating them. CDR3 bases: TGTGCCAGCAGCTTAGGAGACAAGGCCTACGAGCAGTACTTC. This gives the protein CASSLGDKAYEQYF.

In this sample, this clonotype turned up a few times. This chain joins TRBV7-8 and TRBJ1-5; 9 positions agree with TRBD1. V shed 3 bases and J 7 bases; nucleotides not matched to a gene: 10. Germline lookup yields CDR1 SGHVS and CDR2 FQNEAQ. This CDR3 spans 16 amino acids. The CDR3 spells CASSFSTGGARQPQHF. CDR3 coding DNA: TGTGCCAGCAGCTTTTCCACAGGGGGCGCAAGGCAGCCCCAGCATTTT.